The 27 T cell receptor beta chains presented below share a single source sample, sequenced in a study of monozygotic twins with inflammatory bowel disease. Each CDR3 protein gets one entry in TCRdb, which reprocessed the 5' RACE reads and gives no DNA. Its clone listing holds some 170,000 distinct CDR3 sequences. Sequencing was done on a sample of blood. The source of these receptors is a human donor with ulcerative colitis or Crohn's disease, or a healthy co-twin of an affected twin (not recorded which).

The chain has TRBV12-3 or TRBV12-4 and TRBJ2-3; the TCRdb D gene call, TRBD1, has no DNA to confirm it. The CDR3 spans 15 residues. CDR3 protein: CASRPRTGDKNTQYF.

The chain links TRBV19 to TRBJ1-2. The germline V gene encodes CDR1 LNHDA and CDR2 SQIVND (reference sequence). This CDR3 is 12 amino acids long. The CDR3 loop reads CASAGRLRGYTF.

The V call is TRBV20-1, the J call TRBJ2-5; the TCRdb D gene call, TRBD2, has no DNA to confirm it. Germline values: CDR1 DFQATT, CDR2 SNEGSKA (reference sequence). The CDR3 length is 14 residues. The CDR3 protein is CSATLAGERETQYF.

The rearrangement links TRBV5-1 to TRBJ2-2; TCRdb indicates TRBD1, and absent DNA this call remains unverified. Germline CDR1 reads SGHRS; CDR2 reads YFSETQ. There are 14 residues in the CDR3. The CDR3 reads CASSLGQDTGELFF.

This chain links TRBV7-3 with TRBJ2-4. The CDR3 has 15 residues. Germline CDR1 is SGHTA and CDR2 is FQGTGA. CDR3 region: CASSLHEGGKNIQYF.

V is TRBV10-3 and J is TRBJ2-5; TCRdb's D gene call, TRBD1, goes unchecked for lack of DNA. Germline V gene lookup returns CDR1 ENHRY and CDR2 SYGVKD. The CDR3 contains 15 residues. The CDR3 loop is CAISLGQEYQETQYF.

The gene calls are TRBV10-3 and TRBJ2-3; TCRdb's D call, TRBD1, is unchecked because there is no DNA. Germline V lookup: CDR1 ENHRY, CDR2 SYGVKD. This CDR3 region has 13 residues. This CDR3 is CAIKDRATDTQYF.

This chain connects TRBV5-1 to TRBJ2-1; the TCRdb D gene call, TRBD1, has no DNA to confirm it. Germline V CDR1 and CDR2: SGHRS, YFSETQ. The CDR3 loop spans 15 amino acids. CDR3: CASSSSSRRGDEQFF.

The chain joins TRBV7-2 to TRBJ2-3; TCRdb selects TRBD1, and the lack of DNA leaves this call unchecked. This CDR3 contains 13 residues. Per germline, CDR1 SGHTA and CDR2 FQGNSA. CDR3 loop: CASSVQTADTQYF.

This sequence joins TRBV20-1 and TRBJ1-2; TCRdb picks TRBD1, but there is no DNA to check that call. Germline V CDR1 and CDR2: DFQATT, SNEGSKA (reference sequence). The CDR3 sequence is 12 residues long. This CDR3 reads CSAREGQGGYTF.

The chain combines TRBV9 with TRBJ2-2. CDR1 is SGDLS and CDR2 is YYNGEE in the germline V gene. The CDR3 sequence is 16 residues long. The CDR3 region is CASSPRTESNTGELFF.

The genes are TRBV7-8 and TRBJ1-5. CDR3 length: 14 residues. From germline, CDR1 is SGHVS and CDR2 FQNEAQ. This CDR3 reads CASSRAYSNQPQHF.

CDR3 loop: CASSSGTGRDGELFF. This chain links TRBV7-3 with TRBJ2-2; the TCRdb D gene call, TRBD1, has no DNA to confirm it. This CDR3 has 15 amino acids. CDR1 and CDR2 (germline): SGHTA, FQGTGA.

The chain carries TRBV4-3 and TRBJ2-4; absent DNA, TCRdb's TRBD2 call cannot be checked. The CDR3 has 13 residues. CDR1 and CDR2 (germline): LGHNA, YSLEER. CDR3: CASSQTWGGIQYF.

The rearrangement links TRBV20-1 to TRBJ1-5. Per germline, CDR1 DFQATT and CDR2 SNEGSKA (reference sequence). The CDR3 length is 18 residues. Here the CDR3 reads CSARDFDLGQAQYQPQHF.

The V gene is TRBV11-2, the J gene TRBJ2-1; TCRdb's D call of TRBD2 is untestable without DNA. In germline, CDR1 is SGHAT, CDR2 FQNNGV. CDR3 length: 13 amino acids. The CDR3 region is CASSPVRREGQFF.

The chain has TRBV7-3 and TRBJ1-2; TCRdb lists TRBD1, though no DNA is available to test this call. The germline CDR1 and CDR2 sequences are SGHTA and FQGTGA. CDR3 length: 13 amino acids. The CDR3 sequence: CASSLNRVVGYTF.

The V gene is TRBV20-1, the J gene TRBJ2-7; TCRdb picks TRBD2, but there is no DNA to check that call. Germline CDR1 reads DFQATT; CDR2 reads SNEGSKA (reference sequence). The CDR3 loop spans 18 amino acids. CDR3 sequence reads: CSARDWDSSGRPLLEQYF.

The chain's CDR3 is CASSRDRMNTEAFF. This chain links TRBV7-9 with TRBJ1-1; no DNA is available, so the TRBD1 call from TCRdb remains unchecked. Germline values: CDR1 SEHNR, CDR2 FQNEAQ (reference sequence). The CDR3 length is 14 residues.

The V gene is TRBV6-5, the J gene TRBJ1-1. The V gene's germline CDR1 is MNHEY and CDR2 SVGAGI. The length of the CDR3 is 17 residues. The CDR3 protein is CASSYSILAGLGTEAFF.

The rearrangement uses TRBV2 and TRBJ2-7; without DNA, the TCRdb call of TRBD2 cannot be checked. The CDR3 has 14 residues. Germline V gene lookup returns CDR1 SNHLY and CDR2 FYNNEI. Here the CDR3 reads CASNVAGGSDEQYF.

The chain combines TRBV6-1 with TRBJ2-1; TCRdb outputs TRBD2, but without DNA this stays unchecked. The germline gives CDR1 MNHNS, CDR2 SASEGT. The CDR3 has 17 residues. The CDR3: CASTPSRAGGRYNEQFF.

The chain employs TRBV7-9 and TRBJ2-3; TCRdb reports TRBD2, a call that lacks DNA to check it against. In germline, CDR1 is SEHNR, CDR2 FQNEAQ (reference sequence). This CDR3 contains 14 residues. The CDR3 loop reads CASTQGGGPDTQYF. The full variable domain, rest sourced from reference TRBV7-9 and TRBJ2-3, is DTGVSQNPRHKITKRGQNVTFRCDPISEHNRLYWYRQTLGQGPEFLTYFQNEAQLEKSRLLSDRFSAERPKGSFSTLEIQRTEQGDSAMYLCASTQGGGPDTQYFGPGTRLTVL.

The chain links TRBV7-9 to TRBJ1-1; the TCRdb call, TRBD1, lacks DNA for checking. This CDR3 region has 14 residues. Per germline, CDR1 SEHNR and CDR2 FQNEAQ (reference sequence). The CDR3 sequence: CASSITGRNTEAFF.

The chain employs TRBV19 and TRBJ1-1; TCRdb calls TRBD1, which cannot be checked without DNA. CDR1 and CDR2 (germline): LNHDA, SQIVND (reference sequence). The CDR3 has 16 amino acids. This CDR3 is CALKDSGSKGSTEAFF.

The rearrangement uses TRBV5-1 and TRBJ2-5; TCRdb reports TRBD2, a call that lacks DNA to check it against. The V gene's germline CDR1 is SGHRS and CDR2 YFSETQ. The CDR3 runs to 15 residues. The CDR3 here is CASSPGLAGEETQYF.

The CDR3 protein is CSASWSSGGSADTQYF. V is TRBV20-1 and J is TRBJ2-3; TCRdb's D gene call, TRBD2, goes unchecked for lack of DNA. Per germline, CDR1 DFQATT and CDR2 SNEGSKA (reference sequence). The CDR3 is 16 residues long.